A selection of T cell receptor beta chains follows, all from one sample in a study of T cells in Graves' hyperthyroidism and ophthalmopathy. From the multiplex PCR reads, TCRdb called clonotypes with MiXCR, one entry per CDR3 protein. The repertoire holds around 190,000 distinct CDR3 sequences, with 17% as singletons. What was sequenced was blood. These receptors were taken from a woman aged 45-65 years with Graves' hyperthyroidism. The CDR3 runs from the conserved cysteine through the conserved F or W. D genes are given only for firm matches. Not all rows give a size; the values are once, few, many and, for expanded clones, a class.

J: TRBJ2-7
size: many
D: NA
V: TRBV18
CDR3: CASSPRQGSEQYF
DNA: TGTGCCAGCTCACCCCGCCAGGGTTCCGAGCAGTACTTC

J: TRBJ2-3
size: once
D: NA
V: TRBV20-1
CDR3: CSVSSLGTDTQYF
DNA: TGCAGTGTATCGAGCTTAGGCACAGATACGCAGTATTTT

J: TRBJ1-1
size: many
D: NA
V: TRBV7-9
CDR3: CASSLGSMDTEAFF
DNA: TGTGCCAGCAGCTTGGGGTCTATGGACACTGAAGCTTTCTTT

J: TRBJ2-2
size: many
D: TRBD1
V: TRBV24-1
CDR3: CATSDPDRENTGELFF
DNA: TGTGCCACCAGTGATCCGGACAGGGAGAACACCGGGGAGCTGTTTTTT

J: TRBJ1-1
size: NA
D: NA
V: TRBV28
CDR3: CASSPHGATNTEAFF
DNA: TGTGCCAGCAGTCCCCACGGGGCGACTAACACTGAAGCTTTCTTT

J: TRBJ2-7
size: many
D: NA
V: TRBV28
CDR3: CASSSLGEQYF
DNA: TGTGCCAGCAGTAGTTTGGGCGAGCAGTACTTC

J: TRBJ1-2
size: NA
D: TRBD1
V: TRBV29-1
CDR3: CSVEWRQGDGYTF
DNA: TGCAGCGTTGAATGGAGGCAGGGGGACGGCTACACCTTC

J: TRBJ1-3
size: few
D: NA
V: TRBV27
CDR3: CASSLSLPAASGNTIYF
DNA: TGTGCCAGCAGTTTATCGTTACCGGCGGCCTCTGGAAACACCATATATTTT

J: TRBJ2-5
size: NA
D: TRBD2
V: TRBV9
CDR3: CVSRASGSPTETQYF
DNA: TGTGTCAGCAGGGCGAGCGGGAGCCCAACAGAGACCCAGTACTTC

J: TRBJ1-2
size: NA
D: TRBD1
V: TRBV6-5
CDR3: CASSYQTGGSYGYTF
DNA: TGTGCCAGCAGTTACCAGACAGGGGGCAGCTATGGCTACACCTTC

J: TRBJ2-5
size: many
D: TRBD2
V: TRBV28
CDR3: CASSPRKRGSYF
DNA: TGTGCCAGCAGTCCCCGTAAACGCGGGAGCTACTTC

J: TRBJ2-5
size: NA
D: TRBD2
V: TRBV24-1
CDR3: CATSEVAGGLQETQYF
DNA: TGTGCCACCAGTGAAGTAGCGGGAGGGCTCCAAGAGACCCAGTACTTC

J: TRBJ1-2
size: many
D: NA
V: TRBV7-9
CDR3: CASRLDNNYGYTF
DNA: TGTGCCAGCAGACTCGACAATAACTATGGCTACACCTTC

J: TRBJ1-2
size: many
D: TRBD1
V: TRBV10-2
CDR3: CASSDLPGTGDGYTF
DNA: TGCGCCAGCAGTGATTTACCTGGGACAGGGGATGGCTACACCTTC

J: TRBJ1-1
size: NA
D: NA
V: TRBV5-6
CDR3: CASSFPSSFEAFF
DNA: TGTGCCAGCAGCTTCCCTAGTTCGTTTGAAGCTTTCTTT

J: TRBJ2-7
size: many
D: NA
V: TRBV2
CDR3: CASSDQGSYEQYF
DNA: TGTGCCAGCAGTGACCAGGGTTCCTACGAGCAGTACTTC

J: TRBJ1-2
size: few
D: NA
V: TRBV10-3
CDR3: CAISTGISNYGYTF
DNA: TGTGCCATCAGTACGGGAATCTCTAACTATGGCTACACCTTC

J: TRBJ2-5
size: many
D: NA
V: TRBV12-3/TRBV12-4
CDR3: CASSLMQGGGETQYF
DNA: TGTGCCAGCAGCTTGATGCAGGGTGGGGGAGAGACCCAGTACTTC

J: TRBJ2-6
size: NA
D: NA
V: TRBV7-9
CDR3: CASSPESSGANVLTF
DNA: TGTGCCAGCAGCCCGGAGAGCTCTGGGGCCAACGTCCTGACTTTC

J: TRBJ2-1
size: NA
D: TRBD2
V: TRBV18
CDR3: CASSLTTSGNNEQFF
DNA: TGTGCCAGCTCACTCACAACTAGCGGGAACAACGAGCAGTTCTTC

J: TRBJ2-3
size: NA
D: NA
V: TRBV12-3/TRBV12-4
CDR3: CAGSLATPSTDTQYF
DNA: TGTGCCGGCAGTTTGGCAACTCCTAGCACAGATACGCAGTATTTT

J: TRBJ2-7
size: NA
D: TRBD2
V: TRBV5-1
CDR3: CASSPGLAGEKSKRQYF
DNA: TGCGCCAGCAGCCCCGGACTAGCGGGAGAAAAGTCCAAGAGGCAGTACTTC

J: TRBJ2-1
size: NA
D: NA
V: TRBV4-1
CDR3: CASSQEKLAGSYNEQFF
DNA: TGCGCCAGCAGCCAAGAAAAGCTAGCTGGTTCCTACAATGAGCAGTTCTTC

J: TRBJ1-3
size: NA
D: TRBD1
V: TRBV20-1
CDR3: CSAWDRLNTIYF
DNA: TGCAGTGCTTGGGACAGATTAAACACCATATATTTT

J: TRBJ2-7
size: NA
D: TRBD1
V: TRBV13
CDR3: CASSSTGAHEQYF
DNA: TGTGCCAGCAGCTCGACAGGGGCCCACGAGCAGTACTTC

J: TRBJ2-7
size: many
D: TRBD1
V: TRBV27
CDR3: CASSWSSGTVFYEQYF
DNA: TGTGCCAGCAGTTGGTCCTCCGGGACAGTTTTCTACGAGCAGTACTTC

J: TRBJ1-5
size: few
D: NA
V: TRBV6-4
CDR3: CASSEQWDQPQHF
DNA: TGTGCCAGCAGTGAACAGTGGGATCAGCCCCAGCATTTT

J: TRBJ1-1
size: NA
D: NA
V: TRBV7-8
CDR3: CASIEVSEDTEAFF
DNA: TGTGCCAGCATTGAAGTAAGCGAGGATACTGAAGCTTTCTTT

J: TRBJ2-7
size: NA
D: TRBD2
V: TRBV28
CDR3: CASSSWLAGSYEQYF
DNA: TGTGCCAGCAGCTCGTGGCTAGCGGGAAGCTACGAGCAGTACTTC

J: TRBJ2-2
size: NA
D: TRBD2
V: TRBV30
CDR3: CAGKGLAGDRRSTGELFF
DNA: TGTGCCGGGAAGGGACTAGCGGGAGATCGGAGGAGCACCGGGGAGCTGTTTTTT

J: TRBJ2-7
size: many
D: NA
V: TRBV27
CDR3: CASRDLGASYEQYF
DNA: TGTGCCAGCAGGGATTTGGGGGCGAGCTACGAGCAGTACTTC

J: TRBJ2-1
size: many
D: NA
V: TRBV7-9
CDR3: CASSPRLKLGGERNINNEQFF
DNA: TGTGCCAGCAGCCCCCGCCTTAAGTTGGGAGGTGAGCGGAACATAAACAATGAGCAGTTCTTC

J: TRBJ2-1
size: many
D: TRBD2
V: TRBV30
CDR3: CAWNSREGNEQFF
DNA: TGTGCCTGGAACTCGCGGGAGGGCAATGAGCAGTTCTTC

J: TRBJ1-4
size: many
D: TRBD1
V: TRBV3-1
CDR3: CASSQETGTVNEKLFF
DNA: TGTGCCAGCAGCCAAGAGACCGGGACAGTTAATGAAAAACTGTTTTTT

J: TRBJ1-2
size: many
D: NA
V: TRBV30
CDR3: CAWTRDGDYGYTF
DNA: TGTGCCTGGACGCGAGACGGAGACTATGGCTACACCTTC

J: TRBJ2-1
size: NA
D: TRBD2
V: TRBV7-8
CDR3: CASSRYGAGGQFF
DNA: TGTGCCAGCAGCCGGTATGGAGCGGGAGGGCAGTTCTTC

J: TRBJ1-5
size: few
D: NA
V: TRBV20-1
CDR3: CSAPGQGGNQPQHF
DNA: TGCAGTGCCCCAGGGCAGGGAGGCAATCAGCCCCAGCATTTT

J: TRBJ2-1
size: NA
D: TRBD2
V: TRBV10-3
CDR3: CATGTSGVVDEQFF
DNA: TGTGCCACCGGGACTAGCGGGGTGGTGGATGAGCAGTTCTTC

J: TRBJ2-3
size: many
D: NA
V: TRBV4-1
CDR3: CASSQDRVGTTDTQYF
DNA: TGCGCCAGCAGCCAAGACCGGGTGGGGACCACAGATACGCAGTATTTT

J: TRBJ2-1
size: many
D: TRBD2
V: TRBV7-9
CDR3: CASSLVSGGFSGTRSSYNEQFF
DNA: TGTGCCAGCAGCCTAGTAAGCGGTGGTTTTAGCGGGACCCGGAGCTCCTACAATGAGCAGTTCTTC

J: TRBJ2-7
size: NA
D: NA
V: TRBV12-3/TRBV12-4
CDR3: CASSQTAYVYEQYF
DNA: TGTGCCAGCAGTCAGACAGCGTATGTCTACGAGCAGTACTTC

J: TRBJ1-5
size: few
D: TRBD1
V: TRBV2
CDR3: CASSEQGALHF
DNA: TGTGCCAGCAGCGAACAGGGGGCGCTTCATTTT

J: TRBJ2-2
size: many
D: TRBD2
V: TRBV7-3
CDR3: CASAPTSGKGYTGELFF
DNA: TGTGCCAGCGCCCCGACTAGCGGGAAAGGGTACACCGGGGAGCTGTTTTTT

J: TRBJ2-2
size: NA
D: NA
V: TRBV20-1
CDR3: CSARWNTGELFF
DNA: TGCAGTGCGCGGTGGAACACCGGGGAGCTGTTTTTT

J: TRBJ2-1
size: many
D: TRBD2
V: TRBV30
CDR3: CAWGLAGVYNEQFF
DNA: TGTGCCTGGGGACTAGCGGGAGTCTACAATGAGCAGTTCTTC

J: TRBJ2-1
size: NA
D: NA
V: TRBV7-2
CDR3: CASSLGGLSYNEQFF
DNA: TGTGCCAGCAGCCTCGGAGGGCTCTCCTACAATGAGCAGTTCTTC

J: TRBJ2-1
size: NA
D: NA
V: TRBV5-6
CDR3: CASSSGPMDEQFF
DNA: TGTGCCAGCAGCTCAGGACCCATGGATGAGCAGTTCTTC

J: TRBJ1-5
size: many
D: NA
V: TRBV12-3/TRBV12-4
CDR3: CASSLGKRTGGQPQHF
DNA: TGTGCCAGCAGTTTAGGAAAGAGGACCGGGGGTCAGCCCCAGCATTTT

J: TRBJ2-1
size: NA
D: NA
V: TRBV7-9
CDR3: CASSLMVTRSSYNEQFF
DNA: TGTGCCAGCAGCTTGATGGTGACCCGCTCATCCTACAATGAGCAGTTCTTC

J: TRBJ2-7
size: many
D: NA
V: TRBV6-6
CDR3: CASSYLDSTGPYEQYF
DNA: TGTGCCAGCAGTTACCTCGACAGCACTGGACCCTACGAGCAGTACTTC

J: TRBJ1-6
size: many
D: TRBD1
V: TRBV30
CDR3: CAWSAGQGQGSPLHF
DNA: TGTGCCTGGAGTGCCGGACAGGGGCAAGGTTCACCCCTCCACTTT

J: TRBJ2-3
size: NA
D: NA
V: TRBV27
CDR3: CASSYRQERTDTQYF
DNA: TGTGCCAGCAGTTACCGACAGGAACGCACAGATACGCAGTATTTT

J: TRBJ2-7
size: many
D: TRBD1
V: TRBV7-2
CDR3: CASSRDRDSSYEQYF
DNA: TGTGCCAGCAGCCGAGACCGGGACAGCTCCTACGAGCAGTACTTC

J: TRBJ1-2
size: few
D: NA
V: TRBV28
CDR3: CVASNRYGYTF
DNA: TGTGTTGCATCCAATCGCTATGGCTACACCTTC

J: TRBJ1-1
size: NA
D: TRBD1
V: TRBV20-1
CDR3: CSARDGTGGVARTEAFF
DNA: TGCAGTGCTAGAGATGGGACAGGGGGCGTAGCTCGAACTGAAGCTTTCTTT

J: TRBJ2-7
size: few
D: TRBD1
V: TRBV5-1
CDR3: CATKRIPGQASYEQYF
DNA: TGCGCCACCAAGAGAATTCCGGGACAGGCTTCCTACGAGCAGTACTTC

J: TRBJ1-5
size: NA
D: NA
V: TRBV28
CDR3: CASRPWYVQGGTQPQHF
DNA: TGTGCCAGCAGGCCATGGTACGTACAGGGTGGAACTCAGCCCCAGCATTTT

J: TRBJ2-1
size: many
D: NA
V: TRBV10-1
CDR3: CASSPSASYNEQFF
DNA: TGCGCCAGCAGTCCAAGTGCTTCCTACAATGAGCAGTTCTTC

J: TRBJ1-1
size: NA
D: NA
V: TRBV10-2
CDR3: CASNFDRRGTEAFF
DNA: TGCGCCAGCAACTTCGACAGGAGAGGCACTGAAGCTTTCTTT